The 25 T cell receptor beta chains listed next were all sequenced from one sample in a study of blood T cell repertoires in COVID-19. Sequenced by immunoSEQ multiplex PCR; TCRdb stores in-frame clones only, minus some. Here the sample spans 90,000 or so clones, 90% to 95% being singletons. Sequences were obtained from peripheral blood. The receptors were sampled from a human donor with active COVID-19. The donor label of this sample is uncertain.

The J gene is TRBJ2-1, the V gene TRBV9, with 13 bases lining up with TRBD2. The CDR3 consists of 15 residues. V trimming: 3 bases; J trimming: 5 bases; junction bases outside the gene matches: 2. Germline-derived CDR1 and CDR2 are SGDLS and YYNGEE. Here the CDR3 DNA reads TGTGCCAGCAGCGCCGGGACTAGCGGGGACAATGAGCAGTTCTTC. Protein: CASSAGTSGDNEQFF.

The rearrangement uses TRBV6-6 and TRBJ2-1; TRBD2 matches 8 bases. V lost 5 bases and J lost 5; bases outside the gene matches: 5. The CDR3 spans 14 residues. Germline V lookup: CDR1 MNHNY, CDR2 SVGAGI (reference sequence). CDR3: CASSLSGGNNEQFF. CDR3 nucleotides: TGTGCCAGCAGTCTGTCGGGGGGGAACAATGAGCAGTTCTTC.

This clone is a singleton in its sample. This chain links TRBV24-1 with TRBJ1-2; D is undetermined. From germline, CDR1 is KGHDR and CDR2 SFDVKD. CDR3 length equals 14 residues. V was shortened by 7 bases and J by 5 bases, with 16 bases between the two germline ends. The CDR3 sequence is CATSSPGFGYGYTF. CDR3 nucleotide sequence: TGTGCCACCAGCAGCCCAGGATTTGGGTATGGCTACACCTTC.

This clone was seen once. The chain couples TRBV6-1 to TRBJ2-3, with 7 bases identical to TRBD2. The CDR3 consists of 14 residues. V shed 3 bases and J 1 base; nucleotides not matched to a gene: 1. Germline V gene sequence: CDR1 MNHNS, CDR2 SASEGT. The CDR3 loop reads CASSELAGTDTQYF. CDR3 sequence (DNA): TGTGCCAGCAGTGAGCTAGCGGGCACAGATACGCAGTATTTT.

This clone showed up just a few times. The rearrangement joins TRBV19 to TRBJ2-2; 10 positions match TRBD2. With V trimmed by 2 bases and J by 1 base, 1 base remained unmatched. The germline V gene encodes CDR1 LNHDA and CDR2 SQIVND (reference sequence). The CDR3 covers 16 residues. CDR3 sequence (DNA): TGTGCCAGTAGTATACTAGCGGGGGAGAACACCGGGGAGCTGTTTTTT. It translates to CASSILAGENTGELFF.

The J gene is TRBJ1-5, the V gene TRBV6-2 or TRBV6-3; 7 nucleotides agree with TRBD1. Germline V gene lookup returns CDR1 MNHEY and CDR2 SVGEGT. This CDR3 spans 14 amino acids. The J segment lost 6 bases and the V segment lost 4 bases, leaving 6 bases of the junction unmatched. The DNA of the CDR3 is TGTGCCAGCAGTTCCGACAGGGCCTTTCAGCCCCAGCATTTT. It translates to CASSSDRAFQPQHF.

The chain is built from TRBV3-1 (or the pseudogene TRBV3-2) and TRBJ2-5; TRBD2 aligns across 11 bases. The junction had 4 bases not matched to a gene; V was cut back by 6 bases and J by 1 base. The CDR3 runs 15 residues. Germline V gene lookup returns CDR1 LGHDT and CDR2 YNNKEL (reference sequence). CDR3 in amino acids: CASRIAGGTQETQYF. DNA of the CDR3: TGTGCCAGCAGAATAGCGGGGGGGACCCAAGAGACCCAGTACTTC.

The CDR3 protein is CASSGGNEQFF. CDR3 coding DNA: TGTGCCAGCAGCGGCGGTAATGAGCAGTTCTTC. This sequence joins TRBV5-4 and TRBJ2-1, with unresolved D. The CDR3 sequence is 11 residues long. Germline V gives CDR1 SGHNT, CDR2 YYREEE (reference sequence). V gave up 4 bases and J gave up 7 bases, with 6 bases separating them.

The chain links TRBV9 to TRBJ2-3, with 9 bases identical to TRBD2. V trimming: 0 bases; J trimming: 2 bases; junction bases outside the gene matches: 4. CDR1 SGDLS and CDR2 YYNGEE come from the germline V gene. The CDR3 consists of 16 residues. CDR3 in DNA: TGTGCCAGCAGCGTAGGACTAGCGGTCTTCACAGATACGCAGTATTTT. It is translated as CASSVGLAVFTDTQYF.

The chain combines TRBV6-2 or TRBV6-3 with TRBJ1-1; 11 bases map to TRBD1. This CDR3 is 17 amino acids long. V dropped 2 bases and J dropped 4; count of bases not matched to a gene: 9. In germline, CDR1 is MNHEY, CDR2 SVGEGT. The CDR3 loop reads CASSYPDRGRSSTEAFF. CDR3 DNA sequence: TGTGCCAGCAGTTACCCGGACAGGGGGCGATCCAGCACTGAAGCTTTCTTT.

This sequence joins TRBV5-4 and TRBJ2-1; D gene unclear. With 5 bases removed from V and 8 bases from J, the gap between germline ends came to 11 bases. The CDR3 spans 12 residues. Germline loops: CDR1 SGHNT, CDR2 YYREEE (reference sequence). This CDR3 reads CASSYSAHEQFF. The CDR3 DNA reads TGTGCCAGCAGTTACAGTGCTCATGAGCAGTTCTTC.

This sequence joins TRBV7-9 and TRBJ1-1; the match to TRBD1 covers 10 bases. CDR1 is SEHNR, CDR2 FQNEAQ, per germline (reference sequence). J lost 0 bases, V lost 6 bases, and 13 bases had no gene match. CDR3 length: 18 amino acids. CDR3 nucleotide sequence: TGTGCCAGCAGTTACTTGGGACAGGGGTTGGACGTGAACACTGAAGCTTTCTTT. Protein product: CASSYLGQGLDVNTEAFF.

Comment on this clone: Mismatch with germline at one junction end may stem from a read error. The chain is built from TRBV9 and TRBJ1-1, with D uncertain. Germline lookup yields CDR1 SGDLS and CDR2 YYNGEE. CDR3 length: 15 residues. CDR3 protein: CASSPGEGVWTVAFF. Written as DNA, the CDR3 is TGTGCCAGCAGCCCTGGTGAGGGTGTCTGGACTGTAGCTTTCTTT.

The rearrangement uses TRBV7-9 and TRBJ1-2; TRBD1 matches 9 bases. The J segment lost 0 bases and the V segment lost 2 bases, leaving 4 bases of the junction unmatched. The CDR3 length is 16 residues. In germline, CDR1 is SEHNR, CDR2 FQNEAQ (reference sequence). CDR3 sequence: CASSLTGGEANYGYTF. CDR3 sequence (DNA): TGTGCCAGCAGCTTAACAGGGGGCGAGGCTAACTATGGCTACACCTTC.

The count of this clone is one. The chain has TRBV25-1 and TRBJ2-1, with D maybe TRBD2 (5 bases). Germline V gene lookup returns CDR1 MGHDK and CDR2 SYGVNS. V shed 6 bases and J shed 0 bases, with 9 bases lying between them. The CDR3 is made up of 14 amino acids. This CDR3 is CASRSGSSYNEQFF. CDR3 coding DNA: TGTGCCAGCAGGAGTGGGAGCTCCTACAATGAGCAGTTCTTC.

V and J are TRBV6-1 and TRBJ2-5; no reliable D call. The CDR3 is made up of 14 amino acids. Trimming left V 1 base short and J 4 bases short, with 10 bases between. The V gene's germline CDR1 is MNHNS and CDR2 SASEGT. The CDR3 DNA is TGTGCCAGCAGTGAAGAAGTTAGTGCAGAGACCCAGTACTTC. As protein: CASSEEVSAETQYF.

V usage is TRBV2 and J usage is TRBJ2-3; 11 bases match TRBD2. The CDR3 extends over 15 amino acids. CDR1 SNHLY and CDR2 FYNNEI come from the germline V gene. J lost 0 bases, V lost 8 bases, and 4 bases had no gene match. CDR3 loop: CASQTSGESTDTQYF. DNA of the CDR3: TGTGCCAGCCAGACTAGCGGGGAAAGCACAGATACGCAGTATTTT.

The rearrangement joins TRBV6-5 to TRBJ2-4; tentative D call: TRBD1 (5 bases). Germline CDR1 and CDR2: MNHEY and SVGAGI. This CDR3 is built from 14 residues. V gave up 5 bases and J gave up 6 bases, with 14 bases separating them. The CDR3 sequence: CASSQSGMANIQYF. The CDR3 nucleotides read TGTGCCAGCAGTCAATCAGGGATGGCAAACATTCAGTACTTC.

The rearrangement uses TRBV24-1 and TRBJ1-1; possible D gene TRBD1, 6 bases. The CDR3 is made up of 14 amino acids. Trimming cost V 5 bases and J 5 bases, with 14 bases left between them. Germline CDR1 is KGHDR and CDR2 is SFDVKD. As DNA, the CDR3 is TGTGCCACCAGTGGGACAGACTTTGGAACTGAAGCTTTCTTT. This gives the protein CATSGTDFGTEAFF.

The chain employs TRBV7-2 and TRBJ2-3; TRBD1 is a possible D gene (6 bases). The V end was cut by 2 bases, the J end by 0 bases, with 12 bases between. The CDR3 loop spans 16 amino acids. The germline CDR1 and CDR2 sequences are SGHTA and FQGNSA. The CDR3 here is CASSLIGGVSTDTQYF. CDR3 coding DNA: TGTGCCAGCAGCTTAATTGGGGGCGTTAGCACAGATACGCAGTATTTT.

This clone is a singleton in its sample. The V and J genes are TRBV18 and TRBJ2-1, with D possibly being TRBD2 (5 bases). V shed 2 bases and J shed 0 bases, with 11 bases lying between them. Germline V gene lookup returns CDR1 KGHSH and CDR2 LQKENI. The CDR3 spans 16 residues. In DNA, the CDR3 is TGTGCCAGCTCACCAGAGCGGACGGGCTCCTACAATGAGCAGTTCTTC. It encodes CASSPERTGSYNEQFF.

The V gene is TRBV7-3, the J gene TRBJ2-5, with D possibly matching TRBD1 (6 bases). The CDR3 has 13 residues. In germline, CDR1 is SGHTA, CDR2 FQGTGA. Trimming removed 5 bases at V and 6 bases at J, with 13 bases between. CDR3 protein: CASSAWGTQTQYF. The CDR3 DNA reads TGTGCCAGCAGCGCCTGGGGGACACAGACCCAGTACTTC.

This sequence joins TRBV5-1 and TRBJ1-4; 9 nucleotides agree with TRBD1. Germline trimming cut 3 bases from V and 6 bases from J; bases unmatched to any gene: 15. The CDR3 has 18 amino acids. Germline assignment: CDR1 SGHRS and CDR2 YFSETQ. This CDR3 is CASSSGTGRVVTDEKLFF. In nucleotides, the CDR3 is TGCGCCAGCAGCTCTGGGACAGGGAGGGTCGTGACTGATGAAAAACTGTTTTTT.

The CDR3 DNA is TGTGCCAGCAGCCAAGAAGAGGCGGGGGGGCCTTCCGGGGAGCTGTTTTTT. Its protein is CASSQEEAGGPSGELFF. V is TRBV4-2 and J is TRBJ2-2; 9 bases agree with TRBD2. The CDR3 totals 17 residues. V shed 0 bases, J shed 6 bases, and the junction held 8 bases outside the gene matches. Germline CDR1 reads LGHNA; CDR2 reads YNFKEQ.

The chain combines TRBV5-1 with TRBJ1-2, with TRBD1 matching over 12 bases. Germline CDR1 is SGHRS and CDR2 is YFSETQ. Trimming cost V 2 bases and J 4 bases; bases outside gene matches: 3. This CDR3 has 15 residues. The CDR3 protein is CASSFGTGGSYGYTF. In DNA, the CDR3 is TGCGCCAGCAGCTTCGGGACAGGGGGCAGCTATGGCTACACCTTC.